The following is a T cell receptor beta chain sequence with its context. Its matching antigen is unknown. This sample stems from a study of cytomegalovirus exposure and HLA in healthy donors. Whole-study findings and limits: A subsequent analysis found that TCR clusters from the first cohort also tended to co-occur in the approximately 120 validation repertoires, with 90% to 95% of cluster scores above 0.

Generated by immunoSEQ multiplex PCR, the TCRdb table keeps only in-frame clones and is missing some. The sample carries fewer than 75,000 clones, roughly 94% recorded once. The CDR3 runs to 15 residues. Trimming left V 0 bases short and J 5 bases short, with 14 bases between. CDR1 SGHRS and CDR2 YFSETQ come from the germline V gene. This TCR came from a woman under 30 in good health and CMV-seropositive. Sequencing was done on a sample of PBMCs. The chain has TRBV5-1 and TRBJ1-1, with D hard to call. The CDR3 region is CASSLDEGRVTEAFF. CDR3 nucleotide sequence: TGCGCCAGCAGCTTGGATGAGGGTCGGGTAACTGAAGCTTTCTTT.